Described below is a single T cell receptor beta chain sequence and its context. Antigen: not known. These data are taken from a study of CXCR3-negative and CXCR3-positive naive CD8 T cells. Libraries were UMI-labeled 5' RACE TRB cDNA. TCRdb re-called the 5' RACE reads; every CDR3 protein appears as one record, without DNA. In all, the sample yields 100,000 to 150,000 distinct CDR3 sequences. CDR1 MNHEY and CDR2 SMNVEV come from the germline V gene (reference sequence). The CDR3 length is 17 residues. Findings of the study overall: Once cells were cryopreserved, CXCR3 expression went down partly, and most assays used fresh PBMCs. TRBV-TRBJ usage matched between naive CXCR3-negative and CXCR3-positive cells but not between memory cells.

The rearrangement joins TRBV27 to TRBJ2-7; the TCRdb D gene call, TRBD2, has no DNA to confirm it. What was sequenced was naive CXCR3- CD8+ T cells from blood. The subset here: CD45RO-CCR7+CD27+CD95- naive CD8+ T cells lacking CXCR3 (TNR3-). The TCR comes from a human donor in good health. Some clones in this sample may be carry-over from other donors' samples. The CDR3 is CASSLSGSRDYSYEQYF.